A single sample is the source of the 9 T cell receptor beta chains below, sequenced in a study of T cell repertoires and HLA-DP antigens. No antigen has been assigned to these receptors. The repertoire was sequenced with immunoSEQ multiplex PCR; TCRdb's copy has only in-frame clones and lacks some. The sample lists 65,000 to 95,000 clones; around three quarters were seen once. Sequenced: CD4+ T cells from PBMCs. Source of these receptors: a man in his sixties in good health and CMV-seronegative.

This chain connects TRBV9 to TRBJ2-7; a weak D match, TRBD1 (6 bases). V lost 0 bases, J lost 0 bases, and 13 bases lay in between. Germline assignment: CDR1 SGDLS and CDR2 YYNGEE. The CDR3 is made up of 16 amino acids. CDR3 residues: CASSVDIGQRSYEQYF. The DNA of the CDR3 is TGTGCCAGCAGCGTAGACATCGGACAGCGCTCCTACGAGCAGTACTTC.

This CDR3 reads CASSEVSGRGTGELFF. The CDR3 DNA reads as TGTGCCAGCAGTGAAGTTAGCGGGAGAGGCACCGGGGAGCTGTTTTTT. This chain connects TRBV6-1 to TRBJ2-2; TRBD2 agrees at 9 bases. The CDR3 consists of 16 residues. V dropped 1 base and J dropped 4; count of bases not matched to a gene: 4. Germline V CDR1 and CDR2: MNHNS, SASEGT.

This clone turned up a few times. The chain employs TRBV2 and TRBJ1-5; TRBD1 aligns across 8 bases. The CDR3 extends over 16 amino acids. CDR1 and CDR2 from the germline V gene are SNHLY and FYNNEI. V dropped 5 bases and J dropped 0; count of bases not matched to a gene: 6. CDR3 in amino acids: CASSPQGARSNQPQHF. The CDR3 DNA sequence: TGTGCCAGCAGTCCCCAGGGGGCCCGTAGCAATCAGCCCCAGCATTTT.

This clone was seen a handful of times. V gene TRBV2 combines with J gene TRBJ1-2; TRBD1 is a possible D gene (6 bases). V lost 6 bases and J lost 5, with 10 bases in between. CDR1 and CDR2 from the germline V gene are SNHLY and FYNNEI. This CDR3 has 12 amino acids. CDR3 in amino acids: CASSLGTYGYTF. The CDR3 DNA reads TGTGCCAGCAGCCTTGGGACATATGGCTACACCTTC.

This chain joins TRBV5-4 and TRBJ2-2; 8 nucleotides line up with TRBD2. The CDR3 is 17 amino acids. From germline, CDR1 is SGHNT and CDR2 YYREEE (reference sequence). V lost 4 bases, J lost 3 bases, and 11 bases stayed unmatched. The CDR3, as DNA: TGTGCCAGCAGCCGCCGCACTAGCGGTATACACACCGGGGAGCTGTTTTTT. Encoded protein: CASSRRTSGIHTGELFF.

This clone was detected once. The rearrangement joins TRBV5-1 to TRBJ2-5; possibly TRBD1 or TRBD2 for D (5 bases each). The length of the CDR3 is 14 residues. Trimming took off 4 bases at V and 1 base at J, with 11 bases between the two ends. CDR1 and CDR2 from the germline V gene are SGHRS and YFSETQ. CDR3 DNA sequence: TGCGCCAGCAGCCTGGGGACCATCCAAGAGACCCAGTACTTC. Translation: CASSLGTIQETQYF.

The rearrangement uses TRBV5-1 and TRBJ1-5; D might be TRBD1 (5 bases). The CDR3 has 15 amino acids. Germline V gene data show CDR1 as SGHRS and CDR2 as YFSETQ. V dropped 0 bases and J dropped 2 bases, with 9 bases sitting between them. The CDR3 loop reads CASSLEGAGNQPQHF. CDR3 in DNA: TGCGCCAGCAGCTTGGAAGGGGCGGGCAATCAGCCCCAGCATTTT.

This CDR3 is CASSPGQGGADTQYF. In DNA, the CDR3 is TGTGCCAGCAGCCCGGGACAGGGGGGAGCAGATACGCAGTATTTT. The chain uses TRBV5-4 and TRBJ2-3; TRBD1 agrees at 11 bases. This CDR3 has 15 residues. V lost 4 bases and J lost 4; bases outside the gene matches: 5. Germline V lookup: CDR1 SGHNT, CDR2 YYREEE (reference sequence).

This chain links TRBV10-3 with TRBJ2-7, with 9 bases identical to TRBD2. CDR1 and CDR2 (germline): ENHRY, SYGVKD. CDR3 length: 15 amino acids. Trimming cost V 7 bases and J 6 bases; bases outside gene matches: 13. The CDR3 DNA follows: TGTGCCATCAAGGAAGATCTAGCGGGGATAGGCGAGCAGTACTTC. Its translation: CAIKEDLAGIGEQYF.